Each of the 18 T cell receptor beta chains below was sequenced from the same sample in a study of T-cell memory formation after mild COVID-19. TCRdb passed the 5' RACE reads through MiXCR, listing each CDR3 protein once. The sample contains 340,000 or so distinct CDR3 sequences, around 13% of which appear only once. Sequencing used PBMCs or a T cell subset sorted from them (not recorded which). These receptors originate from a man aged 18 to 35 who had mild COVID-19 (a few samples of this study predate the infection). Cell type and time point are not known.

CDR3 amino acids: CSALSGGADNEQFF. The CDR3 DNA sequence: TGCAGTGCTCTTAGCGGGGGGGCCGACAATGAGCAGTTCTTC. The V call is TRBV20-1, the J call TRBJ2-1; 11 positions match TRBD2. With V trimmed by 5 bases and J by 5 bases, 5 bases remained unmatched. The CDR3 length is 14 residues. CDR1 is DFQATT and CDR2 is SNEGSKA in the germline V gene (reference sequence).

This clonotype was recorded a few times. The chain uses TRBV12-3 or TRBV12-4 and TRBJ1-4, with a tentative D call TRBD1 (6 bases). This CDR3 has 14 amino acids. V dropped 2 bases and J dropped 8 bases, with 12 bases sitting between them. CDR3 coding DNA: TGTGCCAGCAGTTTATGGGGGGCAGAAGAAAAACTGTTTTTT. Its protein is CASSLWGAEEKLFF.

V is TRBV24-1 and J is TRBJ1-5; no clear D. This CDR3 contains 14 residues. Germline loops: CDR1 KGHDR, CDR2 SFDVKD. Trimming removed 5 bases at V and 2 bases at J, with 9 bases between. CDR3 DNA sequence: TGTGCCACCAGTGTTGCCGGGGGCAATCAGCCCCAGCATTTT. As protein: CATSVAGGNQPQHF.

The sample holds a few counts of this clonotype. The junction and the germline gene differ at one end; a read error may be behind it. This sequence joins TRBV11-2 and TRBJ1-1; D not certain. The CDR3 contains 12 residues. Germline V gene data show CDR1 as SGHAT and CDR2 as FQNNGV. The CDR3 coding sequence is TGTGCCAGCAGCTCCCCTTCGCCTGAGGCTTTCTTT. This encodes CASSSPSPEAFF.

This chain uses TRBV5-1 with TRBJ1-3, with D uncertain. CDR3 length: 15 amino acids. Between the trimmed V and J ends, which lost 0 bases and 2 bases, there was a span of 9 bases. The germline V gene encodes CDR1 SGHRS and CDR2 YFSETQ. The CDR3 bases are TGCGCCAGCAGCTTGGCCGGCTTCACTGGAAACACCATATATTTT. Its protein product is CASSLAGFTGNTIYF.

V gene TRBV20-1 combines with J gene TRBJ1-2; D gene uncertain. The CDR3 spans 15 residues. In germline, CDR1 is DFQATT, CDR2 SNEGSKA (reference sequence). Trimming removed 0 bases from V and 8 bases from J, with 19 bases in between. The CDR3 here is CSARDSQRPSRGYTF. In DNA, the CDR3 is TGCAGTGCTAGAGATTCTCAACGGCCCTCGAGAGGCTACACCTTC.

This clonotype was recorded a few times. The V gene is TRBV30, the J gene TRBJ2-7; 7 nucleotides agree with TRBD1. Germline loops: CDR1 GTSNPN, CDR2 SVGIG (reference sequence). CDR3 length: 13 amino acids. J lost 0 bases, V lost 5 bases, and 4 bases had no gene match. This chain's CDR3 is CAWGRQGSYEQYF. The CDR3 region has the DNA TGTGCCTGGGGTAGACAGGGCTCCTACGAGCAGTACTTC.

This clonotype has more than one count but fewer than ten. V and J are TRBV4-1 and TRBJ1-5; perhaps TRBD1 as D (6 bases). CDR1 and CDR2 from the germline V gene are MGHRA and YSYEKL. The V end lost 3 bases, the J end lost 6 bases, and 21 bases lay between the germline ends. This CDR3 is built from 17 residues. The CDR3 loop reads CASSHSEGQGFGQPQHF. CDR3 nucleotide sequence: TGCGCCAGCAGCCACTCCGAGGGGCAGGGGTTCGGTCAGCCCCAGCATTTT.

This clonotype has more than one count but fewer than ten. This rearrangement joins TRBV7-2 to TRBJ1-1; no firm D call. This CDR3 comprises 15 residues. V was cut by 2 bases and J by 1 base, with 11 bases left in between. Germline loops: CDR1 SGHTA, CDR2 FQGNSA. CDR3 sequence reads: CASSLMTSSNTEAFF. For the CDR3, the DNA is TGTGCCAGCAGCTTAATGACTTCCTCGAACACTGAAGCTTTCTTT.

CDR3 in amino acids: CASSQEAGRVGELFF. The DNA of the CDR3 is TGTGCCAGCAGCCAAGAGGCGGGGCGGGTTGGGGAGCTGTTTTTT. This chain uses TRBV4-2 with TRBJ2-2; D is perhaps TRBD2 (6 bases). CDR3 length equals 15 residues. Trimming took 0 bases from V and 8 from J, leaving 13 bases between them. Per the germline V gene, CDR1 is LGHNA and CDR2 is YNFKEQ.

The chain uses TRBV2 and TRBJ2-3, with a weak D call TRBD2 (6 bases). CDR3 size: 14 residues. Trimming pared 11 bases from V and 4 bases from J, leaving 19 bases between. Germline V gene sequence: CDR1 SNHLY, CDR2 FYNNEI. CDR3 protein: CAVPDGGGADTQYF. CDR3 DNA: TGTGCCGTGCCAGACGGGGGAGGTGCAGATACGCAGTATTTT.

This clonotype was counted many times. The CDR3 loop reads CASSRDRGNEQYF. CDR3 bases: TGCGCCAGCAGCCGGGACAGGGGAAACGAGCAGTACTTC. V and J are TRBV4-3 and TRBJ2-7; TRBD1 matches at 10 bases. Germline lookup yields CDR1 LGHNA and CDR2 YSLEER. Trimming at V came to 4 bases and at J to 5 bases, leaving 2 bases not matched to a gene. The CDR3 covers 13 residues.

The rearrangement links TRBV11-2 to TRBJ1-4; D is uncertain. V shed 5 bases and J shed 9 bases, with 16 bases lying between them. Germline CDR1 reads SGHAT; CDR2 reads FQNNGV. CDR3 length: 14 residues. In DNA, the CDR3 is TGTGCCAGCAGCCTCGGACCCATCCGACAAAAACTGTTTTTT. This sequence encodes CASSLGPIRQKLFF.

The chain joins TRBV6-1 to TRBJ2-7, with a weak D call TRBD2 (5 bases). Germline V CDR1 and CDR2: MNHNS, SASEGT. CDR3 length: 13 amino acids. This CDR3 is CAYGPPGSREQYF. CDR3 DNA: TGTGCATACGGCCCCCCGGGATCACGGGAGCAGTACTTC.

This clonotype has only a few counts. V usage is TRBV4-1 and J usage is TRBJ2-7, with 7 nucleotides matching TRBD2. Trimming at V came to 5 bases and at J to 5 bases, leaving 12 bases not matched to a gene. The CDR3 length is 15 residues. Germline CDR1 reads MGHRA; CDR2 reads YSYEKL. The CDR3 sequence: CASSDWGGEMDEQYF. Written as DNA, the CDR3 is TGCGCCAGCAGCGACTGGGGAGGGGAAATGGACGAGCAGTACTTC.

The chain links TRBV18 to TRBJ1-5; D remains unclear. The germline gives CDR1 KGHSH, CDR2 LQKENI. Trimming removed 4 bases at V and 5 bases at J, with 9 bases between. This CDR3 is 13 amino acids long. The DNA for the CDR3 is TGTGCCAGCTCACAGGGTCGGGATCAGCCCCAGCATTTT. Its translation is CASSQGRDQPQHF. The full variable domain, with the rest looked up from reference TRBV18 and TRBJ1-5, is NAGVMQNPRHLVRRRGQEARLRCSPMKGHSHVYWYRQLPEEGLKFMVYLQKENIIDESGMPKERFSAEFPKEGPSILRIQQVVRGDSAAYFCASSQGRDQPQHFGDGTRLSIL.

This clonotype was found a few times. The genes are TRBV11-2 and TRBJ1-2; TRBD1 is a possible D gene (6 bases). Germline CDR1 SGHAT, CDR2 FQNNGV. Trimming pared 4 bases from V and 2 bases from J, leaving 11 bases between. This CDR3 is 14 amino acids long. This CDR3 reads CASSSGTLNYGYTF. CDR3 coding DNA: TGTGCCAGCAGCTCCGGGACACTGAACTATGGCTACACCTTC.

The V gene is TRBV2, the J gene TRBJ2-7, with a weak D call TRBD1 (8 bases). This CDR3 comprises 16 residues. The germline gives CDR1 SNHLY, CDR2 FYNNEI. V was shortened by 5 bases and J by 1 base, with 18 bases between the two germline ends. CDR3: CASSYGTGLVSYEQYV. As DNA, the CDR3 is TGTGCCAGCAGTTACGGGACAGGACTAGTTTCCTACGAGCAGTACGTC.